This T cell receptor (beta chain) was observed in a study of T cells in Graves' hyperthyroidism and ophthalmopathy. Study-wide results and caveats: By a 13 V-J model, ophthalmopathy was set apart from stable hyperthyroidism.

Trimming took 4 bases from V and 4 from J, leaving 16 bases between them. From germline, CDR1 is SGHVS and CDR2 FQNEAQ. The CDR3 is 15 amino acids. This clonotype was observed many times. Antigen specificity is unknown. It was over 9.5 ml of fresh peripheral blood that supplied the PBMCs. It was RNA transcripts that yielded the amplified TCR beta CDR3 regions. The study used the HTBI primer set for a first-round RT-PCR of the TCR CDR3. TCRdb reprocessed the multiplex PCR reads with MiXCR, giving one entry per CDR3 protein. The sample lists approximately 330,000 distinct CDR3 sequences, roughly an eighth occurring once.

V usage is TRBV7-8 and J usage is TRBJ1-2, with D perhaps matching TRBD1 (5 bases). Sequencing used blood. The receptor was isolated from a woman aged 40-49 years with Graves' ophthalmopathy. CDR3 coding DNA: TGTGCCAGCAGCTCCGAAGGACATACTCTCTATGGCTACACCTTC. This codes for CASSSEGHTLYGYTF.